The 13 T cell receptor beta chains reported below all come from one sample, sequenced in a study of PD-L1 blockade in urothelial cancer. Sequencing was performed with immunoSEQ multiplex PCR; in TCRdb, only in-frame clones are kept and a portion is missing. This sample yields tens of thousands of clones, of which around four fifths are seen a single time; roughly 4.5% belongs to the top ten. This sample comprised PBMCs, obtained around atezolizumab (anti-PD-L1) treatment. The receptors derive from a man in his sixties or seventies with urothelial cancer.

V is TRBV28 and J is TRBJ1-1, with D possibly TRBD1 on 6 matching bases. Per the germline V gene, CDR1 is MDHEN and CDR2 is SYDVKM. CDR3 size: 14 residues. With 9 bases removed from V and 5 bases from J, the gap between germline ends came to 19 bases. The CDR3 reads CASSLSDRLTEAFF. The CDR3 DNA sequence: TGTGCCAGTTCACTTTCCGACAGGTTAACTGAAGCTTTCTTT.

This chain uses TRBV5-4 with TRBJ2-7; D may be TRBD2 (6 bases). The V end was cut by 4 bases, the J end by 1 base, with 21 bases between. Per the germline V gene, CDR1 is SGHNT and CDR2 is YYREEE (reference sequence). The CDR3 totals 17 residues. Written as DNA, the CDR3 is TGTGCCAGCAGCCCGGACCTTGGGACTTACTGGTCCTACGAGCAGTACTTC. Translated, it gives CASSPDLGTYWSYEQYF.

This chain uses TRBV9 with TRBJ2-5; 8 bases fit TRBD2. CDR1 is SGDLS, CDR2 YYNGEE, per germline. V lost 4 bases and J lost 2; bases outside the gene matches: 4. The CDR3 runs to 14 residues. The CDR3 region is CASSLGLVQETQYF. DNA of the CDR3: TGTGCCAGCAGCTTGGGACTAGTGCAAGAGACCCAGTACTTC.

The V call is TRBV2, the J call TRBJ2-1; 13 positions agree with TRBD2. In germline, CDR1 is SNHLY, CDR2 FYNNEI. This CDR3 spans 15 amino acids. The V and J ends lost 7 bases and 6 bases, in that order; junction bases with no gene match: 6. The CDR3 DNA reads as TGTGCCAGCATTGGACTAGCGGGAGTCTTCAATGAGCAGTTCTTC. It translates to CASIGLAGVFNEQFF.

The chain links TRBV4-2 to TRBJ2-7, with D hard to call. From germline, CDR1 is LGHNA and CDR2 YNFKEQ. V gave up 3 bases and J gave up 6 bases, with 15 bases separating them. The length of the CDR3 is 14 residues. The CDR3 protein is CASSQGAARSEQYF. The CDR3 DNA reads as TGTGCCAGCAGCCAGGGTGCAGCAAGGAGCGAGCAGTACTTC.

This chain connects TRBV27 to TRBJ2-1; 9 bases match TRBD1. The CDR3 spans 16 residues. The J segment lost 7 bases and the V segment lost 6 bases, leaving 13 bases of the junction unmatched. Germline-derived CDR1 and CDR2 are MNHEY and SMNVEV (reference sequence). The CDR3 spells CASSRTGGIKDNEQFF. CDR3 sequence (DNA): TGTGCCAGCAGCCGAACAGGGGGCATAAAAGATAATGAGCAGTTCTTC.

The chain recombines TRBV10-3 with TRBJ2-1, with D unresolved. Germline V CDR1 and CDR2: ENHRY, SYGVKD. The CDR3 contains 16 residues. V was clipped by 5 bases and J by 0 bases, with 14 bases between them. CDR3 sequence reads: CAISLSPLSSYNEQFF. The CDR3 coding sequence is TGTGCCATCAGTCTTTCCCCCTTGAGCTCCTACAATGAGCAGTTCTTC.

The J gene is TRBJ2-7, the V gene TRBV19; 10 bases fit TRBD2. Per the germline V gene, CDR1 is LNHDA and CDR2 is SQIVND (reference sequence). The CDR3 spans 14 residues. V lost 6 bases to trimming and J lost 7 bases; unmatched junction nucleotides: 9. The CDR3 sequence: CASSPGSGRGEQYF. DNA for the CDR3: TGTGCCAGTAGCCCTGGGAGCGGGAGGGGAGAGCAGTACTTC.

This chain connects TRBV11-2 to TRBJ2-3; perhaps TRBD1 as D (5 bases). From germline, CDR1 is SGHAT and CDR2 FQNNGV. The CDR3 is 15 residues long. Trimming took 5 bases from V and 0 from J, leaving 12 bases between them. CDR3 residues: CASSILTASTDTQYF. DNA of the CDR3: TGTGCCAGCAGCATACTGACAGCTAGCACAGATACGCAGTATTTT.

The chain's CDR3 is CASSQVPGQGLQETQYF. CDR3 DNA: TGCGCCAGCAGCCAGGTACCGGGACAGGGGCTCCAAGAGACCCAGTACTTC. V is TRBV4-1 and J is TRBJ2-5; 10 bases match TRBD1. Trimming took 3 bases from V and 1 from J; bases not matched to a gene: 8. The germline V gene has CDR1 MGHRA and CDR2 YSYEKL. The CDR3 has 17 residues.

J is TRBJ2-2 and V is TRBV7-9; D perhaps matches TRBD2 (5 bases). This CDR3 spans 15 amino acids. The germline gives CDR1 SEHNR, CDR2 FQNEAQ (reference sequence). The V and J ends lost 5 bases and 2 bases respectively, with 12 bases between them. The CDR3 protein is CASSHGGTNTGELFF. The CDR3 DNA reads as TGTGCCAGCAGCCACGGAGGCACCAACACCGGGGAGCTGTTTTTT.

This sequence joins TRBV9 and TRBJ2-1; perhaps TRBD2 as D (6 bases). CDR1 is SGDLS, CDR2 YYNGEE, per germline. The CDR3 loop spans 15 amino acids. Trimming shortened V by 0 bases and J by 1 base, and 8 bases separated the two germline ends. CDR3 DNA: TGTGCCAGCAGCGTAGTAGCGGTTTCCTACAATGAGCAGTTCTTC. Amino acid sequence: CASSVVAVSYNEQFF.

This chain links TRBV7-9 with TRBJ2-1; 9 nucleotides match TRBD2. The CDR3 totals 16 residues. V shed 3 bases, J shed 6 bases, and the junction held 9 bases outside the gene matches. Per the germline V gene, CDR1 is SEHNR and CDR2 is FQNEAQ (reference sequence). The CDR3 sequence: CASSFSTTSGRNEQFF. CDR3 in DNA: TGTGCCAGCAGCTTTAGTACGACTAGCGGCCGCAATGAGCAGTTCTTC.